This T cell receptor (beta chain) originates from a study of blood T cell repertoires in COVID-19. Study-level background: The United States, Italy and Spain supplied acute and convalescent COVID-19 samples. PBMCs, B-cell-depleted T cells, or T cells provided the cDNA or gDNA that made up the material.

In germline, CDR1 is SGHTA, CDR2 FQGTGA. The V end was cut by 1 base, the J end by 6 bases, with 10 bases between. The CDR3 has 13 amino acids. In the study's own analysis: Estimated nucleated cell counts came from reference gene primer amplification. Sequenced by immunoSEQ multiplex PCR; TCRdb stores in-frame clones only, minus some. That table supplies the V and J calls and clone size; D and trimming were determined from the DNA. The profile shows approximately 14,000 clones, roughly 80% of them singletons. Sequencing was done on a sample of peripheral blood. The chain combines TRBV7-3 with TRBJ2-7, with D hard to call. This receptor was obtained from a human donor in a cohort sampled during active COVID-19. The CDR3 bases are TGTGCCAGCAGCTTAAAAGGAGACGGCGAGCAGTACTTC. It codes for CASSLKGDGEQYF.